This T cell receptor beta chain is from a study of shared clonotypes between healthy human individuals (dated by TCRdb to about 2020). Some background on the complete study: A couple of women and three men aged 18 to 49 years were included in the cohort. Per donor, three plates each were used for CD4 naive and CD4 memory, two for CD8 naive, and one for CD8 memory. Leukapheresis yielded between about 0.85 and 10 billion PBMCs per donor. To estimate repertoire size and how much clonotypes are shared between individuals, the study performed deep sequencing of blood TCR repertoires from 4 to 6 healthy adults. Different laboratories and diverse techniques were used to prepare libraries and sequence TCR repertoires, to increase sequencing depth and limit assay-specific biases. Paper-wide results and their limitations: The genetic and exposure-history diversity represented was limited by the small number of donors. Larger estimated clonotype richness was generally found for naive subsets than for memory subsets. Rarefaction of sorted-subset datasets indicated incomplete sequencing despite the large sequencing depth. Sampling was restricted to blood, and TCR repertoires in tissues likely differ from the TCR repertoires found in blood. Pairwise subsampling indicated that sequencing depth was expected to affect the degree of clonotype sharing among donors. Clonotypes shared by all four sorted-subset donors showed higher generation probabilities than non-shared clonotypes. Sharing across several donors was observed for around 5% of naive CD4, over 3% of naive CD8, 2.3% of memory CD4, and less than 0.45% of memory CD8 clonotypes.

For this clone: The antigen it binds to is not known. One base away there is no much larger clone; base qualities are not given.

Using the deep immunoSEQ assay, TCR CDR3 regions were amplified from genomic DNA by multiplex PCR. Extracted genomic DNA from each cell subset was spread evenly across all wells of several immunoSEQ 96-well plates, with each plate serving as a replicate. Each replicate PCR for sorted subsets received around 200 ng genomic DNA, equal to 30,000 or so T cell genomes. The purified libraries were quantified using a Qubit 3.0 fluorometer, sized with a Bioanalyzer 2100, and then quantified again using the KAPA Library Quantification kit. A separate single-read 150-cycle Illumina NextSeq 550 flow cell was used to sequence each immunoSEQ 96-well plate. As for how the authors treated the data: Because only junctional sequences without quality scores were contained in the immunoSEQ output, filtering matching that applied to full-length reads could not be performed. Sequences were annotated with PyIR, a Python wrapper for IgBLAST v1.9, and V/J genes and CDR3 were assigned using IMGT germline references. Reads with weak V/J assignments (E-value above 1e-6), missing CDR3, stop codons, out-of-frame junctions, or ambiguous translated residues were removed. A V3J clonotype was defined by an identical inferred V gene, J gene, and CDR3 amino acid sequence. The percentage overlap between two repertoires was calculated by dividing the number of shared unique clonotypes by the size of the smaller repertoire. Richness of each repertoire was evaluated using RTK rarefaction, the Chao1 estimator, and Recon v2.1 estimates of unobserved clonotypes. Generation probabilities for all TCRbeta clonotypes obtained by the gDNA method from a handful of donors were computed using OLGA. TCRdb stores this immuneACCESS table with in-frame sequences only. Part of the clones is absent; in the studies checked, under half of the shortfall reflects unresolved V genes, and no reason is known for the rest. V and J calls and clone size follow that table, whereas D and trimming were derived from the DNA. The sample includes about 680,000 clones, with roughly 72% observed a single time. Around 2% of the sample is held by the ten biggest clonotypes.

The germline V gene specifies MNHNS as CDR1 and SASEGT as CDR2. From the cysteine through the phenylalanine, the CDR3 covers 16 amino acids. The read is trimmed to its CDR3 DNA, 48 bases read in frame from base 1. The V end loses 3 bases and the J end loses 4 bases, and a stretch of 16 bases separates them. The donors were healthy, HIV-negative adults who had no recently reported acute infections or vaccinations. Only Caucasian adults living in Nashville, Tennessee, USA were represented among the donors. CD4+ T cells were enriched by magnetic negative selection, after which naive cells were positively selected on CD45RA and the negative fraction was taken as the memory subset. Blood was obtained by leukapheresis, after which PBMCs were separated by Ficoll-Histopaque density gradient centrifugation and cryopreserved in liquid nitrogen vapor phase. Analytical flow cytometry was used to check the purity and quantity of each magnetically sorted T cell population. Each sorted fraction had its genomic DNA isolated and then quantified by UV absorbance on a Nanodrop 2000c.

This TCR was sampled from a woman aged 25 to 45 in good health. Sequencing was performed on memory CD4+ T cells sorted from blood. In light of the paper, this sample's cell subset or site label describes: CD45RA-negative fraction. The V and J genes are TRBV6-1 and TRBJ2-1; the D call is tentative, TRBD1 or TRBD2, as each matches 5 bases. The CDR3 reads CASSDLSGDLYNEQFF. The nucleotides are TGTGCCAGCAGTGATTTGTCCGGGGACCTTTACAATGAGCAGTTCTTC.